This record looks at one T cell receptor (beta chain) sequence and its context. The antigen it binds to is not known. It has no much larger one-base neighbor in the sample; base qualities were not kept. The data were obtained in a study of blood T cell repertoires in COVID-19 (dated by TCRdb to about 2020). At the level of the whole study: The collaborator samples originated in the United States, Italy and Spain and spanned the acute and convalescent phases of COVID-19. The dataset comprised deeply sampled blood TCRbeta repertoires from subjects exposed to, actively infected with, or recovered from COVID-19. Nearly every sample came with metadata listing a de-identified subject ID, COVID-19 status, age in years and sex. The material from the prospective study consisted of cDNA or gDNA derived from T cells, B-cell-depleted T cells, or PBMCs. HLA class I and class II types, where available, came from metadata supplied by the sample provider rather than from assay-based typing. A freely available public database, intended as a resource for researchers studying the immune response to SARS-CoV-2, is where the repertoires were released. The samples were drawn from the first 160 participants of the ongoing ImmuneRACE study and from 950 to 1,500 subjects provided by 6 global collaborators. Broader findings and caveats from the paper: The quantity of clinical and demographic metadata differed by source and by participant and was supplied without curation.

There are 12 amino acids in the CDR3, from cysteine to phenylalanine inclusive. CDR3 DNA only is kept here, 36 bases in frame from base 1. The junction shows trimming of 11 bases on V and 7 bases on J, plus 15 bases between the germline ends. Per the germline V gene, ENHRY is the CDR1 and SYGVKD is the CDR2. Each collaborating institution followed its own protocols to collect whole blood in K2EDTA tubes. For TCRbeta analysis, collaborator samples were shipped as frozen whole blood, as isolated PBMCs, or as DNA extracted from either sample type. TCRbeta CDR3 regions were amplified from genomic DNA by means of the immunoSEQ Assay, a bias-controlled multiplex PCR. Concerning the study's data processing: Nucleated cell counts per sample were estimated from amplification of reference gene primers within the assay. Sequence reads were collapsed and filtered to measure the absolute abundance of every unique TCRbeta CDR3 rearrangement. For each sample, productive Simpson clonality was calculated as the square root of Simpson's diversity index over productive rearrangements. The table comes from immuneACCESS by way of TCRdb, which keeps in-frame sequences with V and J called. Part of the clones is missing from these tables; in studies checked, under half for an unresolved V gene and the rest for unknown reasons. The V and J calls and clone size were taken over from that table, and D and trimming were inferred from the DNA. This sample lists some 97,000 clones; more than 75% were detected once. In total, the top ten clones hold 9.5% to 15% of the sample.

The rearranged segments are TRBV10-3 and TRBJ2-1, with a weak D call of TRBD1 (7 bases match). The TCR originated in a human donor in a cohort sampled during active COVID-19. The sequenced material came from peripheral blood. The nucleotide sequence is TGTGCCTCCAGGGGGGTGGGTAATGAGCAGTTCTTC. This sequence encodes CASRGVGNEQFF.